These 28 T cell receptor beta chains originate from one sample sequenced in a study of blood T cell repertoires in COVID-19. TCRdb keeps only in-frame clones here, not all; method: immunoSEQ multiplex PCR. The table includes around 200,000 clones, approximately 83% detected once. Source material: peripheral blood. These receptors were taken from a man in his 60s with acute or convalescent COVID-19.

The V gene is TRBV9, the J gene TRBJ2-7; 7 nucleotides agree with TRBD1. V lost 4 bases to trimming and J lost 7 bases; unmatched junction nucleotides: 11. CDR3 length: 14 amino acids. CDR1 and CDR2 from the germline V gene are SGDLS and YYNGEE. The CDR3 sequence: CASSTTTGVREQYF. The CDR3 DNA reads TGTGCCAGCAGCACCACAACAGGGGTTAGAGAGCAGTACTTC. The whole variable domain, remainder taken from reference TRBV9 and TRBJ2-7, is DSGVTQTPKHLITATGQRVTLRCSPRSGDLSVYWYQQSLDQGLQFLIQYYNGEERAKGNILERFSAQQFPDLHSELNLSSLELGDSALYFCASSTTTGVREQYFGPGTRLTVT.

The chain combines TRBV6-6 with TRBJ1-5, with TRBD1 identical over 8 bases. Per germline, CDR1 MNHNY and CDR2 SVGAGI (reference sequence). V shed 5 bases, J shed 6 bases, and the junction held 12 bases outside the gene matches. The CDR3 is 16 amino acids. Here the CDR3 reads CASSALDRAGSQPQHF. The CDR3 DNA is TGTGCCAGCAGTGCGCTGGACAGGGCAGGGAGTCAGCCCCAGCATTTT.

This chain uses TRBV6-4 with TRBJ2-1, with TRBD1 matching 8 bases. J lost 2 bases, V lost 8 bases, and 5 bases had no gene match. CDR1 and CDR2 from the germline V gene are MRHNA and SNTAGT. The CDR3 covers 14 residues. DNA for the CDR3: TGTGCCAGCGGAGGGACAGGACCCTACAATGAGCAGTTCTTC. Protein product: CASGGTGPYNEQFF.

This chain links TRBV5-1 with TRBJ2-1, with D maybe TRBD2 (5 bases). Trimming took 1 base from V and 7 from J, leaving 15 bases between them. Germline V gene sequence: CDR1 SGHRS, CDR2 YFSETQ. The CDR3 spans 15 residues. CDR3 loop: CASSLIASPLNEQFF. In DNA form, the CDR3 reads TGCGCCAGCAGCTTGATCGCTAGCCCCCTTAATGAGCAGTTCTTC.

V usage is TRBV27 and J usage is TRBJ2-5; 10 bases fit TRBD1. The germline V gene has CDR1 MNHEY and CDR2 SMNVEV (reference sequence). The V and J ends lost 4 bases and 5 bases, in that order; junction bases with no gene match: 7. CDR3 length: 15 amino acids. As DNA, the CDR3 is TGTGCCAGCAGTTCGTGGACAGGGGGGTTGGAGACCCAGTACTTC. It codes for CASSSWTGGLETQYF.

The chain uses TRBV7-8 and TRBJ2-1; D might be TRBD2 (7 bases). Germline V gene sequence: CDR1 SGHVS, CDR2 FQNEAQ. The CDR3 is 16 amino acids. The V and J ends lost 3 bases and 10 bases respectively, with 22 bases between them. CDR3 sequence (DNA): TGTGCCAGCAGCTTTGCTAGTCTCGGGGGGCTTGGCGAGCAGTTCTTC. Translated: CASSFASLGGLGEQFF.

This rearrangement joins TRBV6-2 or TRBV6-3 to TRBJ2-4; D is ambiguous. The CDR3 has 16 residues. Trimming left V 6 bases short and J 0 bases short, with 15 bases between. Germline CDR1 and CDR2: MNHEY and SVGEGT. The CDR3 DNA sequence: TGTGCCAGCAGCCCTACCCGCTACGTAGCCAAAAACATTCAGTACTTC. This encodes CASSPTRYVAKNIQYF.

The CDR3 sequence: CASSLVGFGSGIRLETQYF. As DNA, the CDR3 is TGTGCCAGCAGCTTAGTCGGTTTCGGTAGCGGGATAAGGCTTGAGACCCAGTACTTC. The chain recombines TRBV7-6 with TRBJ2-5, with 8 bases fitting TRBD2. Germline CDR1 is SGHVS and CDR2 is FNYEAQ. This CDR3 region has 19 residues. Trimming at V came to 1 base and at J to 5 bases, leaving 18 bases not matched to a gene.

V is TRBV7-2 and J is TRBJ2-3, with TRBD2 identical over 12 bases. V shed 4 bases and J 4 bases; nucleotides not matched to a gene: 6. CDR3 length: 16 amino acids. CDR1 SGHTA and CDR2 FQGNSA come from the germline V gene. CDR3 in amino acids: CASSSSGRAVADTQYF. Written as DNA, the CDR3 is TGTGCCAGCAGCTCTAGCGGGAGGGCCGTGGCAGATACGCAGTATTTT. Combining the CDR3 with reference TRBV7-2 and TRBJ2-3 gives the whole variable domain GAGVSQSPSNKVTEKGKDVELRCDPISGHTALYWYRQSLGQGLEFLIYFQGNSAPDKSGLPSDRFSAERTGGSVSTLTIQRTQQEDSAVYLCASSSSGRAVADTQYFGPGTRLTVL.

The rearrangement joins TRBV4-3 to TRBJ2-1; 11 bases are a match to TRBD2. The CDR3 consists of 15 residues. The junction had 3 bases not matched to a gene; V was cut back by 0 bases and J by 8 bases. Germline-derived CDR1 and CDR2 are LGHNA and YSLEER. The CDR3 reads CASSQEIAGGHEQFF. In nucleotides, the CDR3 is TGCGCCAGCAGCCAAGAAATAGCGGGAGGGCATGAGCAGTTCTTC.

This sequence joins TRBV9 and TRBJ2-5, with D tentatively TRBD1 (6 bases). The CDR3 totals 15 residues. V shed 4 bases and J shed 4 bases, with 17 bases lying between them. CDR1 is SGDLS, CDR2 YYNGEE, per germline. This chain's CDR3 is CASSPLPRGGETQYF. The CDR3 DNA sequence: TGTGCCAGCAGCCCCTTACCGAGAGGGGGAGAGACCCAGTACTTC.

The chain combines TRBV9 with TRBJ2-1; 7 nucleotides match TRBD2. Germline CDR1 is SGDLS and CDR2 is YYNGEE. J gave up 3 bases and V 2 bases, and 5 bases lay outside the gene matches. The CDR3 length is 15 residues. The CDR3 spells CASSVGLADYNEQFF. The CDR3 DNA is TGTGCCAGCAGCGTCGGCCTAGCGGACTACAATGAGCAGTTCTTC.

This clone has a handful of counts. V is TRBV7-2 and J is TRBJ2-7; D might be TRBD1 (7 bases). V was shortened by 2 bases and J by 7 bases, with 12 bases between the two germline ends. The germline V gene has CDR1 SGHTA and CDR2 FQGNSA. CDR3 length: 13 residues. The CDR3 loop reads CASSLIQGGEQYF. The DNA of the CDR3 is TGTGCCAGCAGCTTAATCCAGGGGGGTGAGCAGTACTTC.

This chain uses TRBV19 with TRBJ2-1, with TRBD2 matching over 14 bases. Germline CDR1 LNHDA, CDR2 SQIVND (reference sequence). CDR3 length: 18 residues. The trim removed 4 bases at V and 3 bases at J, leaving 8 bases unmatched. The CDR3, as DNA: TGTGCCAGTAGTAAAGGACTAGCGGGAGGAAATTTCTACAATGAGCAGTTCTTC. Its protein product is CASSKGLAGGNFYNEQFF.

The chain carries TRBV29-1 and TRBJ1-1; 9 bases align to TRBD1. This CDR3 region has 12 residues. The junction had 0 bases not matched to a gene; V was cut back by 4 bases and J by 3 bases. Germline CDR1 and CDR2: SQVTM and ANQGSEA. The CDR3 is CSVGQGDTEAFF. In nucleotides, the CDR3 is TGCAGCGTTGGACAGGGGGACACTGAAGCTTTCTTT.

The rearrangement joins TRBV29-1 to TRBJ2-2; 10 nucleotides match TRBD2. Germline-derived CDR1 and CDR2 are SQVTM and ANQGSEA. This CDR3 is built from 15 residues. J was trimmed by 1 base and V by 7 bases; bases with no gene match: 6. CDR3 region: CSGKLAGRNTGELFF. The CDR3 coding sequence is TGCAGCGGGAAACTAGCGGGGAGGAACACCGGGGAGCTGTTTTTT.

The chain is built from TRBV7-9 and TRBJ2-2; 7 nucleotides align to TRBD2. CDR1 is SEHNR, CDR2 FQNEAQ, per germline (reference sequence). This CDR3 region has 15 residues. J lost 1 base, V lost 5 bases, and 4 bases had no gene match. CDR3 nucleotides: TGTGCCAGCAGCCGGGCTAGCGGGAACACCGGGGAGCTGTTTTTT. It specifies CASSRASGNTGELFF. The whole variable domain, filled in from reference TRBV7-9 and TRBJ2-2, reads DTGVSQNPRHKITKRGQNVTFRCDPISEHNRLYWYRQTLGQGPEFLTYFQNEAQLEKSRLLSDRFSAERPKGSFSTLEIQRTEQGDSAMYLCASSRASGNTGELFFGEGSRLTVL.

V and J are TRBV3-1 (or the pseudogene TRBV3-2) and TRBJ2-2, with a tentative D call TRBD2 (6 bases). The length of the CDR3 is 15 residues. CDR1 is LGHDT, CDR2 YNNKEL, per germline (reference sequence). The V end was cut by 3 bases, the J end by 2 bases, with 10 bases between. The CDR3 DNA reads TGTGCCAGCAGCCATTTAGCGGCCAACACCGGGGAGCTGTTTTTT. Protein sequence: CASSHLAANTGELFF.

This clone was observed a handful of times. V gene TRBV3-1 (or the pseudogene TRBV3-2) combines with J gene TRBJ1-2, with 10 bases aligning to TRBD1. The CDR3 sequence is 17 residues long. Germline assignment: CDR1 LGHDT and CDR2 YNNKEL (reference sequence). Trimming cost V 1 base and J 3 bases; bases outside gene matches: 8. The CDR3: CASSQGQGARIYYGYTF. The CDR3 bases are TGTGCCAGCAGCCAAGGACAGGGGGCGCGTATCTACTATGGCTACACCTTC.

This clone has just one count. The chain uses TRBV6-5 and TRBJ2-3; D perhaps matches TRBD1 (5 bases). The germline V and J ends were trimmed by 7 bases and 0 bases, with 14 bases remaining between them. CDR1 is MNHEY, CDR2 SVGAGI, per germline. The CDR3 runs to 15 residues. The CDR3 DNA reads TGTGCCAGCAAAGTGGGCTGGGGCAGCACAGATACGCAGTATTTT. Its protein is CASKVGWGSTDTQYF.

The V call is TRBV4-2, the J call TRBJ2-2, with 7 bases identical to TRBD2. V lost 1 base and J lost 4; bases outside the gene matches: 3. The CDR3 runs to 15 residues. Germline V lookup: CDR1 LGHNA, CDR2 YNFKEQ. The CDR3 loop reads CASSQGDYLTGELFF. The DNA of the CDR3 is TGTGCCAGCAGCCAAGGGGACTACCTCACCGGGGAGCTGTTTTTT.

The CDR3 reads CASLGGQAGETQYF. The DNA of the CDR3 is TGCGCCAGCCTGGGGGGACAGGCGGGAGAGACCCAGTACTTC. This rearrangement joins TRBV5-1 to TRBJ2-5; 8 nucleotides agree with TRBD1. Trimming cost V 7 bases and J 4 bases; bases outside gene matches: 9. CDR3 length equals 14 residues. The germline CDR1 and CDR2 sequences are SGHRS and YFSETQ.

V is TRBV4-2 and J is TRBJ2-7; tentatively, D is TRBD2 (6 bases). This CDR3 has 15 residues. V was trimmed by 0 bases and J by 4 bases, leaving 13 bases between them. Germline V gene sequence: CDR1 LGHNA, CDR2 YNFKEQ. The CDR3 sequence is CASSQDSGLRYEQYF. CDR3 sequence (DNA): TGTGCCAGCAGCCAAGATAGCGGCCTAAGGTACGAGCAGTACTTC.

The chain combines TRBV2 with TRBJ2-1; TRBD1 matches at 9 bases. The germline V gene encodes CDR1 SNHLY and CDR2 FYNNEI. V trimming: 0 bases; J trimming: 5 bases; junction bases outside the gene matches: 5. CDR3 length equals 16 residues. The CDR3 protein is CASSEAGTGSHNEQFF. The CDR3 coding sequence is TGTGCCAGCAGTGAAGCGGGGACAGGGTCCCACAATGAGCAGTTCTTC.

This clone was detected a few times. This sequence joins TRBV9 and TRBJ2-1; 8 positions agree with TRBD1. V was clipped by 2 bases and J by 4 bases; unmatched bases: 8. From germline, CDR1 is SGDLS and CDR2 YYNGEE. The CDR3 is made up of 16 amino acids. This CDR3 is CASSVTPDRAYNEQFF. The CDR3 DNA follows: TGTGCCAGCAGCGTCACCCCGGACAGGGCTTACAATGAGCAGTTCTTC.

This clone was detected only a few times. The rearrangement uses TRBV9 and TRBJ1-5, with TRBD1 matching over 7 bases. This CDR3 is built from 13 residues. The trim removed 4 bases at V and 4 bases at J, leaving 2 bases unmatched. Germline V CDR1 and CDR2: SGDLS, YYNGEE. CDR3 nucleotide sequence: TGTGCCAGCAGCAACAGGGGTAATCAGCCCCAGCATTTT. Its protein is CASSNRGNQPQHF.

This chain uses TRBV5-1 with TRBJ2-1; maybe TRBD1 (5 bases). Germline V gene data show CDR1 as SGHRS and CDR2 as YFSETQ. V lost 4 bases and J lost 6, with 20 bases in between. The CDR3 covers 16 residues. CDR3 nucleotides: TGCGCCAGCAGCCCCCAGGGTCCCCTGCTGGGCAATGAGCAGTTCTTC. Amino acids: CASSPQGPLLGNEQFF.

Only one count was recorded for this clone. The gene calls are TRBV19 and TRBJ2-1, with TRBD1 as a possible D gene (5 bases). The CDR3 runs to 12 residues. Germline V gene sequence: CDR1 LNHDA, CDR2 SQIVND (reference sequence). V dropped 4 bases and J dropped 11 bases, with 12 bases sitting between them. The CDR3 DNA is TGTGCCAGTAGTAGTTCCTGGGGCCAGCAGTTCTTC. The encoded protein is CASSSSWGQQFF.